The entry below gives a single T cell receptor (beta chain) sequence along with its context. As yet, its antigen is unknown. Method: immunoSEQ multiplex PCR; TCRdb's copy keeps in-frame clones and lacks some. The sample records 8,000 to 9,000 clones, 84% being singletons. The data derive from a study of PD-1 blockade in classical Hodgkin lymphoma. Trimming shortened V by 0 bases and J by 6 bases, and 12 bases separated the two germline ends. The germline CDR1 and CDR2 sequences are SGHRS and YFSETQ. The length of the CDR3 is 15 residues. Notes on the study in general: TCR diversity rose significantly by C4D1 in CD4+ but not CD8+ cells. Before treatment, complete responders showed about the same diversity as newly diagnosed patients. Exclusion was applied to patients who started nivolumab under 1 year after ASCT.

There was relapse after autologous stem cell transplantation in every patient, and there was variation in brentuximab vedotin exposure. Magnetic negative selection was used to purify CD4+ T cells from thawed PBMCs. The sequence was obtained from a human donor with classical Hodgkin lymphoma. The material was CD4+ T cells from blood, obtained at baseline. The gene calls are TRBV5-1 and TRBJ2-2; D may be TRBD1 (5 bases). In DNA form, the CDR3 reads TGCGCCAGCAGCTTGGCCAGGGCTACAGCCGGGGAGCTGTTTTTT. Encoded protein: CASSLARATAGELFF.